This T cell receptor beta chain was profiled in a study of cytomegalovirus exposure and HLA in healthy donors. Findings and limits, study-wide: The authors later found TCR association rates varying by HLA locus, with DRB1 most and HLA-C fewest.

Of note for this clone: Its specificity is not known.

PCR primers comprised 60 Vbeta and 13 Jbeta primers. Generated by immunoSEQ multiplex PCR, the TCRdb table keeps only in-frame clones and is missing some. The table shows about 160,000 clones, with roughly four fifths occurring only once. The germline V gene has CDR1 SGHRS and CDR2 YFSETQ. There are 13 residues in the CDR3. This chain connects TRBV5-1 to TRBJ2-5; TRBD1 matches at 8 bases. The DNA end is a closer match to TRBJ2-7, so the J assignment may be wrong. The TCR was taken from a woman aged 40 to 49 in good health and CMV-seronegative. What was sequenced was PBMCs. For the CDR3, the DNA is TGCGCCAGCAGTTCTAGGACAGGGTACGAGCAGTACTTC. Translation gives CASSSRTGYEQYF.